This is a list of T cell receptor beta chains from one sample in a study of blood T cell repertoires in COVID-19. Some clones are missing from TCRdb's copy, which holds only in-frame ones; the method was immunoSEQ multiplex PCR. The table lists about 220,000 clones, 80% of them singletons. What was sequenced was peripheral blood. The source of these receptors is a human donor in a cohort sampled during active COVID-19. Both conserved end residues are trimmed from each CDR3. Clone size is not always given. Where it is, it says once, few, many or a class for expanded clones.

clone_size	j_call	v_call	cdr3_aa
-	TRBJ2-3	TRBV19	ASRARLAGGLDTQY
-	TRBJ2-7	TRBV6-5	ASSYQETGAYEQY
once	TRBJ2-2	TRBV5-1	ASSRQGRVPGELF
few	TRBJ1-1	TRBV7-2	ASGRGVGLEAF
-	TRBJ1-4	TRBV19	ASRASGPTNEKLF
-	TRBJ2-7	TRBV3-1/TRBV3-2	ASSLSGGAREQY
-	TRBJ2-5	TRBV5-1	ASSLLGETQY
-	TRBJ2-7	TRBV5-1	ASSPLQGAATYEQY
-	TRBJ1-1	TRBV10-2	ASSRGGQGIKNTEAF
-	TRBJ2-7	TRBV4-2	ASSDRDPYEQY
-	TRBJ1-5	TRBV5-1	ASSLWGDSNQPQH
-	TRBJ1-5	TRBV28	ASSLSQGSNQPQH
once	TRBJ2-7	TRBV19	ASSQMGKGNEQY
-	TRBJ2-1	TRBV29-1	SVVTQGHEQF
-	TRBJ2-1	TRBV18	ASSPRVSYNEQF
-	TRBJ2-3	TRBV28	ASSLKRQHRGAGQY
-	TRBJ2-1	TRBV7-2	ASSSSGTTYNEQF
-	TRBJ1-4	TRBV7-9	ASGRTGEVEKLF
-	TRBJ1-6	TRBV5-1	ASSLGQPGSYNSPLH
-	TRBJ1-2	TRBV28	ASSYTGDSNYGYT
few	TRBJ2-7	TRBV2	ASKVDSPASSEQY
-	TRBJ2-7	TRBV25-1	ASSPSNRGDYEQY
few	TRBJ2-5	TRBV5-1	ASSPGLAGLGETQY
-	TRBJ1-3	TRBV19	ASRPRVFGNTIY
many	TRBJ2-1	TRBV10-3	AISEGSYNEQF
-	TRBJ2-7	TRBV3-1/TRBV3-2	ASSQGPLAGVYEQY
-	TRBJ1-5	TRBV29-1	SVAGQGRDQPQH
-	TRBJ2-1	TRBV7-2	ASSSTGAAYNEQF
-	TRBJ2-7	TRBV5-4	ASSTGQGFDEQY
-	TRBJ2-6	TRBV5-1	ASSFTGNSGANVLT
-	TRBJ1-4	TRBV7-9	AIPHLRQNPNEKLF
-	TRBJ1-5	TRBV5-1	ASSLDASNQPQH
-	TRBJ2-7	TRBV5-6	ASRAPEGQGGYEQY
-	TRBJ2-2	TRBV6-5	ASSRTGVAGELF
-	TRBJ2-3	TRBV6-2/TRBV6-3	ASSIGLAGGTDTQY
-	TRBJ2-7	TRBV12-3/TRBV12-4	ASSFSGGREQY
-	TRBJ1-2	TRBV7-9	ASSSPIFDRFYGYT